Shown below are 22 T cell receptor beta chains from a single sample sequenced in a study of blood T cell repertoires in COVID-19. TCRdb keeps only in-frame clones here, not all; method: immunoSEQ multiplex PCR. The profile covers approximately 170,000 clones, with approximately 83% appearing a single time and around 13% taken by the ten largest. The sequencing input was peripheral blood. The receptors shown here come from a man between 65 and 85 years old who had recovered from COVID-19.

This chain joins TRBV25-1 and TRBJ1-4, with 7 bases fitting TRBD1. This CDR3 spans 14 amino acids. J gave up 8 bases and V 5 bases, and 8 bases lay outside the gene matches. Per the germline V gene, CDR1 is MGHDK and CDR2 is SYGVNS. CDR3 amino acids: CASSNSGGREKLFF. The CDR3 nucleotides are TGTGCCAGCAGTAACTCAGGGGGACGGGAAAAACTGTTTTTT.

CDR3 sequence (DNA): TGTGCCAGTAGTATAGATCTATGGGCAGGTGTGAGCAATCAGCCCCAGCATTTT. Its translation is CASSIDLWAGVSNQPQHF. This rearrangement joins TRBV19 to TRBJ1-5; unclear D gene. V shed 0 bases and J shed 1 base, with 16 bases lying between them. Germline loops: CDR1 LNHDA, CDR2 SQIVND (reference sequence). The CDR3 is 18 amino acids.

To note about this clone: At the DNA level, this CDR3 is encoded by other sequences in the same sample as well. The chain is built from TRBV5-1 and TRBJ2-5; D possibly corresponds to TRBD2 (6 bases). The CDR3 runs to 14 residues. Trimming cost V 4 bases and J 5 bases, with 15 bases left between them. Germline V gives CDR1 SGHRS, CDR2 YFSETQ. In DNA form, the CDR3 reads TGCGCCAGCAGCCCCGGCGTAGGAGGGGAGACCCAGTACTTC. This sequence encodes CASSPGVGGETQYF.

The rearrangement uses TRBV9 and TRBJ2-5, with 7 bases identical to TRBD2. V lost 3 bases, J lost 4 bases, and 18 bases stayed unmatched. The CDR3 is 18 amino acids. Per the germline V gene, CDR1 is SGDLS and CDR2 is YYNGEE. The CDR3 coding sequence is TGTGCCAGCAGCGCGTACTTACAGCGGGACTGGGGCGCAGAGACCCAGTACTTC. This gives the protein CASSAYLQRDWGAETQYF.

CDR3 in DNA: TGTGCCAGTAGTCCCCGGACAGGAAACACCGGGGAGCTGTTTTTT. Amino acid sequence: CASSPRTGNTGELFF. This chain links TRBV19 with TRBJ2-2; 7 bases fit TRBD1. V dropped 5 bases and J dropped 2; count of bases not matched to a gene: 5. Germline V gene data show CDR1 as LNHDA and CDR2 as SQIVND (reference sequence). The CDR3 has 15 residues.

The rearrangement links TRBV5-1 to TRBJ2-7, with TRBD1 identical over 7 bases. Germline trimming cut 0 bases from V and 2 bases from J; bases unmatched to any gene: 2. The germline CDR1 and CDR2 sequences are SGHRS and YFSETQ. This CDR3 comprises 14 residues. DNA of the CDR3: TGCGCCAGCAGCTTGGACAGGGGCCCCTACGAGCAGTACTTC. Translated: CASSLDRGPYEQYF.

The chain is built from TRBV20-1 and TRBJ2-5; 8 nucleotides agree with TRBD2. The CDR3 spans 16 residues. The germline gives CDR1 DFQATT, CDR2 SNEGSKA (reference sequence). V was pared by 3 bases and J by 7 bases, with 16 bases of the junction left unmatched. CDR3 residues: CSASDLAGLPLLTQYF. The CDR3 DNA reads TGCAGTGCTAGTGATCTAGCGGGCCTCCCATTACTGACCCAGTACTTC.

This chain links TRBV6-5 with TRBJ1-6, with TRBD1 matching over 8 bases. Per germline, CDR1 MNHEY and CDR2 SVGAGI. The CDR3 consists of 15 residues. V was pared by 6 bases and J by 9 bases, with 10 bases of the junction left unmatched. The CDR3 nucleotides read TGTGCCAGCAGATCCGGACAGGGTGGATCTTCACCCCTCCACTTT. The encoded protein is CASRSGQGGSSPLHF.

This clone has a handful of counts. The V and J genes are TRBV2 and TRBJ2-3; D possibly corresponds to TRBD2 (6 bases). V was shortened by 7 bases and J by 4 bases, with 9 bases between the two germline ends. CDR3 size: 12 residues. In germline, CDR1 is SNHLY, CDR2 FYNNEI. The CDR3: CASKREADTQYF. DNA for the CDR3: TGTGCCAGCAAGAGGGAGGCAGATACGCAGTATTTT.

Remarks on this clone: One junction end does not reproduce the germline sequence, and a read error may be involved. The rearrangement joins TRBV20-1 to TRBJ2-7, with TRBD2 identical over 9 bases. The V gene's germline CDR1 is DFQATT and CDR2 SNEGSKA (reference sequence). CDR3 length: 14 amino acids. The CDR3 nucleotides are TGCAGTGCTAGTGGCGGGAGGGCCTCCGACGAGCAGTACTTC. This codes for CSASGGRASDEQYF.

The chain has TRBV5-1 and TRBJ2-7, with D tentatively TRBD1 (6 bases). Trimming removed 2 bases from V and 4 bases from J, with 16 bases in between. Germline V gives CDR1 SGHRS, CDR2 YFSETQ. The CDR3 consists of 15 residues. CDR3 nucleotides: TGCGCCAGCAGCTTACATCCGGGACAAGGATACGAGCAGTACTTC. As protein: CASSLHPGQGYEQYF.

The chain employs TRBV28 and TRBJ2-1; 14 nucleotides agree with TRBD2. CDR3 length equals 16 residues. Trimming cost V 6 bases and J 6 bases; bases outside gene matches: 7. The germline V gene encodes CDR1 MDHEN and CDR2 SYDVKM. The CDR3 DNA reads TGTGCCAGCAGGCTCGGGGGACTAGCGGGAGTCAATGAGCAGTTCTTC. This translates into CASRLGGLAGVNEQFF.

The chain combines TRBV7-2 with TRBJ1-2, with D tentatively TRBD1 (5 bases). The CDR3 is made up of 18 amino acids. Germline V gene sequence: CDR1 SGHTA, CDR2 FQGNSA. The V and J ends lost 2 bases and 3 bases respectively, with 22 bases between them. The CDR3 here is CASSLRGGGREVDYGYTF. CDR3 sequence (DNA): TGTGCCAGCAGCTTAAGGGGTGGTGGCAGGGAGGTAGACTATGGCTACACCTTC.

This chain links TRBV27 with TRBJ2-5; D might be TRBD1 (7 bases). The CDR3 has 13 residues. V gave up 6 bases and J gave up 10 bases, with 18 bases separating them. Per the germline V gene, CDR1 is MNHEY and CDR2 is SMNVEV (reference sequence). CDR3 sequence: CASRLGGTGVQYF. The CDR3 DNA sequence: TGTGCCAGCAGGCTGGGGGGCACAGGGGTCCAGTACTTC.

The chain joins TRBV4-1 to TRBJ2-1, with 8 bases matching TRBD1. This CDR3 contains 15 residues. J was trimmed by 7 bases and V by 4 bases; bases with no gene match: 9. Germline lookup yields CDR1 MGHRA and CDR2 YSYEKL. The CDR3: CASSLDRGSSNEQFF. The CDR3 DNA sequence: TGCGCCAGCAGCCTAGACAGGGGATCGTCGAATGAGCAGTTCTTC.

The chain carries TRBV5-1 and TRBJ2-1; TRBD2 matches at 11 bases. The CDR3 loop spans 16 amino acids. CDR1 and CDR2 (germline): SGHRS, YFSETQ. V shed 0 bases and J 2 bases; nucleotides not matched to a gene: 1. The CDR3 DNA follows: TGCGCCAGCAGCTTGGTAGCGGGAGGGACCTACAATGAGCAGTTCTTC. Translating it yields CASSLVAGGTYNEQFF.

This clone was observed once. This chain links TRBV18 with TRBJ1-2, with TRBD1 identical over 9 bases. CDR1 is KGHSH, CDR2 LQKENI, per germline. The CDR3 runs to 14 residues. With 3 bases clipped from V and 5 bases from J, the junction kept 4 bases outside the gene matches. CDR3 DNA: TGTGCCAGCTCACCGGGACAGGGAAGGTATGGCTACACCTTC. Amino acid sequence: CASSPGQGRYGYTF.

The CDR3, as DNA: TGCGCCAGCAGCTTTTTAGCGGGAGTGGGGGACGAGCAGTACTTC. This translates into CASSFLAGVGDEQYF. V usage is TRBV5-1 and J usage is TRBJ2-7; 9 nucleotides agree with TRBD2. CDR1 and CDR2 (germline): SGHRS, YFSETQ. The CDR3 covers 15 residues. V was clipped by 2 bases and J by 5 bases; unmatched bases: 8.

V is TRBV11-2 and J is TRBJ1-1; D is ambiguous. The germline gives CDR1 SGHAT, CDR2 FQNNGV. V lost 2 bases to trimming and J lost 7 bases, with 14 bases between them. CDR3 length: 14 residues. CDR3: CASSLIASPREAFF. For the CDR3, the DNA is TGTGCCAGCAGCTTAATTGCGAGCCCTCGTGAAGCTTTCTTT. The full variable domain, its missing parts supplied by reference TRBV11-2 and TRBJ1-1, is EAGVAQSPRYKIIEKRQSVAFWCNPISGHATLYWYQQILGQGPKLLIQFQNNGVVDDSQLPKDRFSAERLKGVDSTLKIQPAKLEDSAVYLCASSLIASPREAFFGQGTRLTVV.

The rearrangement uses TRBV27 and TRBJ1-6; 8 nucleotides agree with TRBD1. The germline CDR1 and CDR2 sequences are MNHEY and SMNVEV (reference sequence). After removal of 3 bases from V and 4 bases from J, the junction contained 8 bases not matched to a gene. The CDR3 contains 17 residues. The CDR3 coding sequence is TGTGCCAGCAGTTTTTCTACCAGGGGGCCATATAATTCACCCCTCCACTTT. Residues: CASSFSTRGPYNSPLHF.

This rearrangement joins TRBV9 to TRBJ1-2; D is possibly TRBD1 (5 bases). This CDR3 comprises 13 residues. Germline V gene lookup returns CDR1 SGDLS and CDR2 YYNGEE. V lost 0 bases to trimming and J lost 6 bases, with 9 bases between them. For the CDR3, the DNA is TGTGCCAGCAGCGTAGGACAGCAAGATGGCTACACCTTC. Its translation: CASSVGQQDGYTF.

V is TRBV7-6 and J is TRBJ2-5; possible D gene TRBD1, 6 bases. This CDR3 spans 16 amino acids. Trimming shortened V by 0 bases and J by 2 bases, and 13 bases separated the two germline ends. Germline V lookup: CDR1 SGHVS, CDR2 FNYEAQ. The CDR3 coding sequence is TGTGCCAGCAGCTTAGCTATGGGACACCAACAAGAGACCCAGTACTTC. Encoded protein: CASSLAMGHQQETQYF.